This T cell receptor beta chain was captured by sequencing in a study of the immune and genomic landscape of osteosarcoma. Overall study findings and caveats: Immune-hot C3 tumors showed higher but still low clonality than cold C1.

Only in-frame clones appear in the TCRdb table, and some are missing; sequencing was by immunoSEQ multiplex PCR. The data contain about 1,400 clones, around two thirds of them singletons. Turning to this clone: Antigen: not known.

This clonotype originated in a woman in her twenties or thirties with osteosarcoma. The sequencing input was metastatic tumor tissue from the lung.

In DNA, the CDR3 is TGTGCCAGCAGTTACGAGAATTCAAGGGGGAATGAGCAGTTCTTC. Translation: CASSYENSRGNEQFF. The genes are TRBV6-6 and TRBJ2-1; D is perhaps TRBD1 (6 bases). This CDR3 has 15 residues. V was pared by 2 bases and J by 7 bases, with 15 bases between. Germline CDR1 is MNHNY and CDR2 is SVGAGI (reference sequence).